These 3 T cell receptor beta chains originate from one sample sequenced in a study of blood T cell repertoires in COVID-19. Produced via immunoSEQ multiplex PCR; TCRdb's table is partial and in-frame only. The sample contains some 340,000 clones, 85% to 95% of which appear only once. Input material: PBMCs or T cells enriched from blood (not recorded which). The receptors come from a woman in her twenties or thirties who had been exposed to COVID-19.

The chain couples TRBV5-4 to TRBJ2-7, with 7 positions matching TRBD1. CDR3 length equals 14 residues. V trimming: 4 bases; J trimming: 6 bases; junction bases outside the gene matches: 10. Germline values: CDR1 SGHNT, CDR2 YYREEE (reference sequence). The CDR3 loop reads CASSPYDRAGEQYF. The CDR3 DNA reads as TGTGCCAGCAGCCCGTACGACAGGGCGGGCGAGCAGTACTTC.

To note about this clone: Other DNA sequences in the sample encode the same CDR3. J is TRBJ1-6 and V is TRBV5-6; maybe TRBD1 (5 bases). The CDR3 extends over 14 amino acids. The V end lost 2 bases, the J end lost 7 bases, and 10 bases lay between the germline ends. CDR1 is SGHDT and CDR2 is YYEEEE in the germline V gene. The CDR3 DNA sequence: TGTGCCAGCAGCTTAAGGGGTCTGAATTCACCCCTCCACTTT. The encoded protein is CASSLRGLNSPLHF.

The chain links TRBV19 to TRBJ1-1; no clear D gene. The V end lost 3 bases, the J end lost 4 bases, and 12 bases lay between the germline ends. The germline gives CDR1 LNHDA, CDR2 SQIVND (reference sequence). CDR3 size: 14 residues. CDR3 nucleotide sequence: TGTGCCAGTAGTATTCGGGGAAGTCCCACTGAAGCTTTCTTT. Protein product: CASSIRGSPTEAFF.